This entry is about one TCR beta chain. Its antigen is not known. The sample is drawn from a study of cytotoxic CD8 clonotypes in ibrutinib-treated CLL. Notes on the study in general: Clonality (at baseline) was higher than in age-matched healthy donors and tracked circulating CD8+ T-cell counts.

Sequencing used immunoSEQ multiplex PCR; TCRdb keeps in-frame clones, though not all of them. Of tens of thousands of clones listed, 45% to 70% are singletons. The receptor comes from a human donor with chronic lymphocytic leukemia. The source was PBMCs, collected after 24 months of ibrutinib treatment.

The CDR3 DNA reads as TGCAGCGGCCAACTAGCGGGGGGCACAGATACGCAGTATTTT. As protein: CSGQLAGGTDTQYF. This chain joins TRBV29-1 and TRBJ2-3; 11 positions agree with TRBD2. The CDR3 has 14 residues. V was pared by 7 bases and J by 1 base, with 4 bases of the junction left unmatched. Germline values: CDR1 SQVTM, CDR2 ANQGSEA.